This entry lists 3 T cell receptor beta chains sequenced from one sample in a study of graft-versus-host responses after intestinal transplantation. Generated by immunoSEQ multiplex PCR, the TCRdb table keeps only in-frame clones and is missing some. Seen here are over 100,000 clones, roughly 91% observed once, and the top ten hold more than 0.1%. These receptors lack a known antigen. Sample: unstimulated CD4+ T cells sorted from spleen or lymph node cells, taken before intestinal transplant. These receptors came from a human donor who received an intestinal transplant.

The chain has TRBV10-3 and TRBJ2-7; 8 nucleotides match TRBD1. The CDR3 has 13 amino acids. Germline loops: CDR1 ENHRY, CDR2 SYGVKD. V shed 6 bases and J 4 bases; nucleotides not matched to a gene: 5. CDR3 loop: CAISRTGLYEQYF. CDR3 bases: TGTGCCATCAGCAGGACAGGGCTATACGAGCAGTACTTC.

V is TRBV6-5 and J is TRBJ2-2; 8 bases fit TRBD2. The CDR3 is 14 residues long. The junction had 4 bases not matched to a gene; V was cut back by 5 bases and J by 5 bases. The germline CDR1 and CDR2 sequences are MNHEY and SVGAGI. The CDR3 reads CASSVAGRTGELFF. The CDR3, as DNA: TGTGCCAGCAGTGTAGCGGGACGGACCGGGGAGCTGTTTTTT.

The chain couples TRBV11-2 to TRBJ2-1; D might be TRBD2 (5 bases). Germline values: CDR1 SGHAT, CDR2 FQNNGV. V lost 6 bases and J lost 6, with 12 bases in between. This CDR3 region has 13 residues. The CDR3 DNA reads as TGTGCCAGCAGGTACGGGATAAGCAATGAGCAGTTCTTC. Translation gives CASRYGISNEQFF. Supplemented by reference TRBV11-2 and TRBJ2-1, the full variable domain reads EAGVAQSPRYKIIEKRQSVAFWCNPISGHATLYWYQQILGQGPKLLIQFQNNGVVDDSQLPKDRFSAERLKGVDSTLKIQPAKLEDSAVYLCASRYGISNEQFFGPGTRLTVL.